This TCR beta chain is from a study of yellow fever vaccine responses in identical twins. Findings of the study overall: Reportedly, twins' vaccine T cell responses looked partly convergent and partly personalized.

CDR1 SGHRS and CDR2 YFSETQ come from the germline V gene. The CDR3 has 16 amino acids. Trimming removed 2 bases at V and 5 bases at J, with 19 bases between. TCRdb reprocessed the RT-PCR reads with MiXCR, giving one entry per CDR3 protein. Of about 20,000 distinct CDR3 sequences listed, around three quarters were seen once; the top ten hold roughly 2.7%. A remark on this clonotype: Its antigen is unknown.

V is TRBV5-1 and J is TRBJ1-1; D is perhaps TRBD1 (5 bases). This receptor was identified in a young woman who received the yellow fever vaccine. The sequences come from T cells from blood (PBMCs), unsorted or a sorted subset (not recorded which), collected before or after yellow fever vaccination (not recorded which). The CDR3 DNA reads TGCGCCAGCAGCTTAGGACATCTCACACGAGGAACTGAAGCTTTCTTT. Protein sequence: CASSLGHLTRGTEAFF.